This entry describes one T cell receptor beta chain. Its antigen is as yet unknown. This sample was taken from a study of T cell repertoires in cytomegalovirus infection. Study as a whole: Researchers turned to recently identified HLA-C-restricted CMV epitopes as well as well-studied HLA-B-restricted ones.

TCRdb itself ran the reads through MiXCR, one entry per CDR3 protein. The sample yields approximately 300,000 distinct CDR3 sequences, roughly 29% seen once. The input for sequencing was cultured PBMCs, taken from culture after CMV antigen stimulation. This clonotype was obtained from a human donor in good health (CMV status not recorded). Some clones in this sample may be carry-over from other donors' samples.

The CDR3: CASSFRGVEAFF. The DNA of the CDR3 is TGTGCCAGCAGTTTCAGAGGGGTGGAAGCTTTCTTT. This rearrangement joins TRBV12-3 or TRBV12-4 to TRBJ1-1, with a possible D match to TRBD1 (5 bases). Trimming left V 3 bases short and J 8 bases short, with 10 bases between. The CDR3 consists of 12 residues.